These 19 T cell receptor beta chains came from one sample sequenced in a study of blood T cell repertoires in COVID-19. The table came from immunoSEQ multiplex PCR; TCRdb's copy has only in-frame clones and leaves some out. This table has 30,000 to 45,000 clones, around four fifths appearing once. The specimen was peripheral blood. The receptors derive from a man between 60 and 75 years old with acute or convalescent COVID-19.

In nucleotides, the CDR3 is TGTGCCAGCAGCGTAGGGCAGCGGACCTACGAGCAGTACTTC. Translating gives CASSVGQRTYEQYF. The chain links TRBV9 to TRBJ2-7; tentative D call: TRBD2 (5 bases). The CDR3 loop spans 14 amino acids. Trimming cost V 0 bases and J 2 bases, with 9 bases left between them. CDR1 SGDLS and CDR2 YYNGEE come from the germline V gene.

The chain has TRBV4-2 and TRBJ2-3; D is possibly TRBD1 (5 bases). Between the trimmed V and J ends, which lost 0 bases and 0 bases, there was a span of 16 bases. CDR1 LGHNA and CDR2 YNFKEQ come from the germline V gene. CDR3 length: 18 amino acids. DNA for the CDR3: TGTGCCAGCAGCCAAGATCCCTTAGGGGCGGTTAGCACAGATACGCAGTATTTT. Encoded protein: CASSQDPLGAVSTDTQYF.

This clone was recorded a few times. The J gene is TRBJ2-2, the V gene TRBV9; 12 bases are shared with TRBD2. Germline V gene lookup returns CDR1 SGDLS and CDR2 YYNGEE. The V segment lost 6 bases and the J segment 3 bases; nucleotides outside the gene matches: 3. This CDR3 is built from 15 residues. Here the CDR3 reads CASTPSGRDTGELFF. The CDR3 DNA reads TGTGCCAGCACCCCTAGCGGGAGGGACACCGGGGAGCTGTTTTTT.

The chain combines TRBV4-3 with TRBJ2-1; TRBD2 matches at 13 bases. With 5 bases clipped from V and 5 bases from J, the junction kept 3 bases outside the gene matches. The germline V gene has CDR1 LGHNA and CDR2 YSLEER. The length of the CDR3 is 15 residues. CDR3 nucleotide sequence: TGCGCCAGCAGCGTCGGACTAGCGGGGGACAATGAGCAGTTCTTC. It yields the protein CASSVGLAGDNEQFF.

The chain employs TRBV5-1 and TRBJ1-2; possible D gene TRBD1, 6 bases. Germline values: CDR1 SGHRS, CDR2 YFSETQ. The CDR3 extends over 15 amino acids. Deletions cut 2 bases from V and 4 bases from J, with 15 bases between. CDR3: CASSLDRNLGYGYTF. The CDR3 DNA is TGCGCCAGCAGCTTAGACAGGAACCTTGGCTATGGCTACACCTTC.

V is TRBV6-2 or TRBV6-3 and J is TRBJ2-7; D is possibly TRBD1 (5 bases). CDR1 and CDR2 from the germline V gene are MNHEY and SVGEGT. The CDR3 covers 16 residues. Trimming took off 6 bases at V and 0 bases at J, with 18 bases between the two ends. In DNA form, the CDR3 reads TGTGCCAGCAGCACCGCTAGGGGAACTAACTCCTACGAGCAGTACTTC. This sequence encodes CASSTARGTNSYEQYF.

This rearrangement joins TRBV28 to TRBJ1-1; D is possibly TRBD1 (5 bases). V gave up 3 bases and J gave up 6 bases, with 11 bases separating them. Germline V lookup: CDR1 MDHEN, CDR2 SYDVKM. The CDR3 loop spans 13 amino acids. The CDR3 loop is CASSLVRVAEAFF. DNA for the CDR3: TGTGCCAGCAGTTTGGTCAGGGTCGCTGAAGCTTTCTTT.

This chain connects TRBV19 to TRBJ2-7; the match to TRBD2 covers 8 bases. CDR3 length: 14 residues. Trimming removed 1 base from V and 4 bases from J; junction bases left unmatched: 3. CDR1 and CDR2 from the germline V gene are LNHDA and SQIVND (reference sequence). The DNA for the CDR3 is TGTGCCAGTAGTATAGGAGCGGGAGATTACGAGCAGTACTTC. Amino acids: CASSIGAGDYEQYF.

The CDR3 is CASSYIPGRAEAFF. CDR3 coding DNA: TGTGCCAGCAGTTACATCCCAGGGAGGGCTGAAGCTTTCTTT. The rearrangement uses TRBV6-2 or TRBV6-3 and TRBJ1-1; D may be TRBD1 (5 bases). Germline V lookup: CDR1 MNHEY, CDR2 SVGEGT. Trimming cost V 2 bases and J 6 bases, with 13 bases left between them. The CDR3 runs to 14 residues.

The chain uses TRBV5-4 and TRBJ2-2, with 10 bases aligning to TRBD2. Germline V gene sequence: CDR1 SGHNT, CDR2 YYREEE (reference sequence). With 4 bases clipped from V and 4 bases from J, the junction kept 4 bases outside the gene matches. The CDR3 loop spans 15 amino acids. The CDR3 region is CASSRSGRATGELFF. The CDR3 bases are TGTGCCAGCAGCCGCAGCGGGAGGGCCACCGGGGAGCTGTTTTTT.

The chain has TRBV18 and TRBJ1-3, with D maybe TRBD1 (5 bases). In germline, CDR1 is KGHSH, CDR2 LQKENI. The ends were cut back, 3 bases at V and 2 bases at J, with 11 bases in the middle. The CDR3 is 15 residues long. CDR3 nucleotide sequence: TGTGCCAGCTCACCGCAGGGATTGACTGGAAACACCATATATTTT. This translates into CASSPQGLTGNTIYF.

This clone occurred a few times. The chain is built from TRBV6-6 and TRBJ2-4; 9 bases agree with TRBD1. After removal of 7 bases from V and 4 bases from J, the junction contained 11 bases not matched to a gene. Germline lookup yields CDR1 MNHNY and CDR2 SVGAGI (reference sequence). The CDR3 has 16 amino acids. Written as DNA, the CDR3 is TGTGCCAGCACCCTACTACAAGGACAGGGGAAAAACATTCAGTACTTC. It is translated as CASTLLQGQGKNIQYF.

There are a few counts of this clone. The chain carries TRBV5-1 and TRBJ1-1; a weak D match, TRBD1 (6 bases). Trimming took off 0 bases at V and 3 bases at J, with 12 bases between the two ends. CDR3 size: 15 residues. Germline loops: CDR1 SGHRS, CDR2 YFSETQ. The CDR3 here is CASSLAAGEHTEAFF. As DNA, the CDR3 is TGCGCCAGCAGCTTGGCGGCAGGGGAGCACACTGAAGCTTTCTTT. Based on the CDR3 plus reference TRBV5-1 and TRBJ1-1, the full variable domain is KAGVTQTPRYLIKTRGQQVTLSCSPISGHRSVSWYQQTPGQGLQFLFEYFSETQRNKGNFPGRFSGRQFSNSRSEMNVSTLELGDSALYLCASSLAAGEHTEAFFGQGTRLTVV.

The chain joins TRBV15 to TRBJ2-7; tentative D call: TRBD1 (6 bases). The CDR3 totals 13 residues. Trimming removed 0 bases at V and 4 bases at J, with 7 bases between. Germline assignment: CDR1 LNHNV and CDR2 YYDKDF (reference sequence). The CDR3 DNA reads as TGTGCCACCAGCAGAGAACAGGGTTACGAGCAGTACTTC. Translation gives CATSREQGYEQYF. Combining the CDR3 with reference TRBV15 and TRBJ2-7 gives the whole variable domain DAMVIQNPRYQVTQFGKPVTLSCSQTLNHNVMYWYQQKSSQAPKLLFHYYDKDFNNEADTPDNFQSRRPNTSFCFLDIRSPGLGDTAMYLCATSREQGYEQYFGPGTRLTVT.

This rearrangement joins TRBV20-1 to TRBJ1-3; no reliable D call. V gave up 3 bases and J gave up 4 bases, with 4 bases separating them. The CDR3 totals 11 residues. Germline V gene sequence: CDR1 DFQATT, CDR2 SNEGSKA (reference sequence). CDR3 region: CSASPGNTIYF. The DNA for the CDR3 is TGCAGTGCTAGCCCGGGAAACACCATATATTTT.

The sample holds a few counts of this clone. CDR3 coding DNA: TGTGCCAGCAGCCGAGGGACAGGGAATTCACCCCTCCACTTT. Translating it yields CASSRGTGNSPLHF. This chain links TRBV7-9 with TRBJ1-6; 9 bases agree with TRBD1. The length of the CDR3 is 14 residues. V gave up 5 bases and J gave up 7 bases; unmatched junction bases: 3. Looked up from germline, CDR1 is SEHNR and CDR2 is FQNEAQ (reference sequence).

The chain joins TRBV5-6 to TRBJ2-2, with a weak D call TRBD1 (6 bases). The CDR3 length is 17 residues. V was clipped by 3 bases and J by 2 bases, with 17 bases between them. Per the germline V gene, CDR1 is SGHDT and CDR2 is YYEEEE. The DNA of the CDR3 is TGTGCCAGCAGCTCGGCCCGCAGGGGCTTCAACACCGGGGAGCTGTTTTTT. Translating it yields CASSSARRGFNTGELFF.

This sequence joins TRBV11-3 and TRBJ1-1, with D perhaps matching TRBD1 (5 bases). Deletions cut 2 bases from V and 1 base from J, with 8 bases between. The germline V gene encodes CDR1 SGHNT and CDR2 YENEEA. The CDR3 totals 14 residues. CDR3 sequence (DNA): TGTGCCAGCAGCTTACAGGGAAAGAACACTGAAGCTTTCTTT. Encoded protein: CASSLQGKNTEAFF.

Ten or more counts support this clone. The chain links TRBV5-4 to TRBJ1-6; 10 bases line up with TRBD1. There are 17 residues in the CDR3. Germline V CDR1 and CDR2: SGHNT, YYREEE (reference sequence). The J segment lost 10 bases and the V segment lost 4 bases, leaving 14 bases of the junction unmatched. CDR3: CASSHRLRTGGTSPLHF. In nucleotides, the CDR3 is TGTGCCAGCAGCCATCGTCTACGGACAGGGGGTACCTCACCCCTCCACTTT.